Listed here are 23 T cell receptor beta chains from one sample, sequenced in a study of T cell clones after liver transplantation. Using immunoSEQ multiplex PCR, the repertoire was profiled, and TCRdb retains in-frame clones only, with some absent. The sample shows around 110,000 clones, 75% to 95% of them seen only once. Sequences were derived from CD4+ T cells from blood, sampled 12 months after liver transplant. These receptors were taken from a human patient who received a liver transplant. Among the T cells, some may be from the graft donor.

V and J are TRBV4-3 and TRBJ2-7, with D uncertain. Germline CDR1 and CDR2: LGHNA and YSLEER. The ends were cut back, 0 bases at V and 5 bases at J, with 8 bases in the middle. The CDR3 is 13 amino acids. For the CDR3, the DNA is TGCGCCAGCAGCCAAGAACCGTACCACGAGCAGTACTTC. Its translation: CASSQEPYHEQYF.

V and J are TRBV5-3 and TRBJ2-7; D unresolved. TRBV5-3 is an open reading frame whose function is uncertain. The CDR3 length is 13 residues. V lost 1 base to trimming and J lost 2 bases, with 7 bases between them. The CDR3 reads CARSLTDTYEQYF. CDR3 bases: TGTGCCAGAAGCTTGACGGATACCTACGAGCAGTACTTC.

This sequence joins TRBV7-8 and TRBJ2-7; a weak D match, TRBD1 (6 bases). CDR3 length: 14 amino acids. The ends were cut back, 5 bases at V and 2 bases at J, with 13 bases in the middle. The germline gives CDR1 SGHVS, CDR2 FQNEAQ. CDR3 residues: CASSLGAGPYEQYF. In DNA form, the CDR3 reads TGTGCCAGCAGCCTGGGGGCAGGGCCCTACGAGCAGTACTTC.

The chain joins TRBV5-1 to TRBJ1-1; D is possibly TRBD1 (5 bases). The ends were cut back, 0 bases at V and 1 base at J, with 16 bases in the middle. This CDR3 spans 17 amino acids. Per the germline V gene, CDR1 is SGHRS and CDR2 is YFSETQ. CDR3 DNA sequence: TGCGCCAGCAGCTTGGGTATATGGGGCGGGGAGAACACTGAAGCTTTCTTT. Protein product: CASSLGIWGGENTEAFF.

The chain combines TRBV10-3 with TRBJ2-7; D is unclear. Germline V lookup: CDR1 ENHRY, CDR2 SYGVKD. V was trimmed by 4 bases and J by 2 bases, leaving 6 bases between them. The CDR3 runs 12 residues. CDR3: CAISGGTYEQYF. CDR3 bases: TGTGCCATCAGTGGGGGAACCTACGAGCAGTACTTC.

The gene calls are TRBV13 and TRBJ2-3; D is unclear. The CDR3 runs 14 residues. The V end lost 2 bases, the J end lost 1 base, and 7 bases lay between the germline ends. The V gene's germline CDR1 is PRHDT and CDR2 FYEKMQ (reference sequence). CDR3 loop: CASSLNGRTDTQYF. CDR3 bases: TGTGCCAGCAGCTTAAACGGCCGCACAGATACGCAGTATTTT.

The chain uses TRBV9 and TRBJ1-4; 9 bases align to TRBD1. This CDR3 spans 16 amino acids. V was pared by 4 bases and J by 7 bases, with 11 bases of the junction left unmatched. In germline, CDR1 is SGDLS, CDR2 YYNGEE. CDR3 coding DNA: TGTGCCAGCAGCCTTTCACAGGGGGCGCCAGTTGAAAAACTGTTTTTT. Translating it yields CASSLSQGAPVEKLFF.

This chain connects TRBV28 to TRBJ2-1; 8 bases align to TRBD1. The CDR3 is made up of 15 amino acids. The V segment lost 3 bases and the J segment 6 bases; nucleotides outside the gene matches: 7. Germline V gene lookup returns CDR1 MDHEN and CDR2 SYDVKM. The CDR3 loop reads CASSFGQGVGNEQFF. The CDR3 nucleotides read TGTGCCAGCAGTTTTGGACAGGGAGTGGGCAATGAGCAGTTCTTC.

The chain employs TRBV6-1 and TRBJ2-3; tentatively, D is TRBD1 (6 bases). V dropped 2 bases and J dropped 1 base, with 10 bases sitting between them. The V gene's germline CDR1 is MNHNS and CDR2 SASEGT. The CDR3 consists of 15 residues. The CDR3 sequence is CASSESRTGTDTQYF. CDR3 bases: TGTGCCAGCAGTGAATCAAGGACAGGCACAGATACGCAGTATTTT.

The V call is TRBV7-6, the J call TRBJ2-7; the D is unclear. The CDR3 extends over 14 amino acids. V was cut by 6 bases and J by 0 bases, with 12 bases left in between. The germline gives CDR1 SGHVS, CDR2 FNYEAQ. The CDR3 nucleotides read TGTGCCAGCAGTTCGACCCTGAGCTCCTACGAGCAGTACTTC. Translating gives CASSSTLSSYEQYF.

This clone appeared once. The chain couples TRBV7-2 to TRBJ1-2; tentatively, D is TRBD1 (5 bases). The V gene's germline CDR1 is SGHTA and CDR2 FQGNSA. V lost 6 bases, J lost 3 bases, and 20 bases lay in between. This CDR3 has 16 residues. CDR3 protein: CASRQRTGTDDYGYTF. In nucleotides, the CDR3 is TGTGCCAGCAGACAACGTACCGGGACGGACGACTATGGCTACACCTTC.

The CDR3: CASATTSANTGELFF. In DNA form, the CDR3 reads TGTGCCAGTGCCACGACTAGCGCGAACACCGGGGAGCTGTTTTTT. The chain combines TRBV19 with TRBJ2-2, with 8 bases identical to TRBD2. Trimming removed 8 bases from V and 0 bases from J; junction bases left unmatched: 5. The CDR3 sequence is 15 residues long. Germline loops: CDR1 LNHDA, CDR2 SQIVND (reference sequence).

This sequence joins TRBV5-1 and TRBJ2-3, with 12 bases fitting TRBD1. The CDR3 totals 15 residues. Per the germline V gene, CDR1 is SGHRS and CDR2 is YFSETQ. V was clipped by 5 bases and J by 3 bases; unmatched bases: 4. In nucleotides, the CDR3 is TGCGCCAGCAGTTCGGGACAGGGGGCTACAGATACGCAGTATTTT. Translating gives CASSSGQGATDTQYF.

The chain joins TRBV2 to TRBJ2-3; TRBD1 or TRBD2 may be the D gene (6 bases each). Trimming took 7 bases from V and 3 from J, leaving 17 bases between them. The CDR3 is 15 residues long. Germline values: CDR1 SNHLY, CDR2 FYNNEI. The CDR3 nucleotides are TGTGCCAGCAACGTACAGGGAGGTGATACAGATACGCAGTATTTT. As protein: CASNVQGGDTDTQYF.

The chain recombines TRBV7-2 with TRBJ2-1, with TRBD2 matching over 11 bases. CDR3 size: 15 residues. V lost 6 bases to trimming and J lost 4 bases; unmatched junction nucleotides: 5. Looked up from germline, CDR1 is SGHTA and CDR2 is FQGNSA. CDR3 protein: CASRSRLAGYNEQFF. CDR3 nucleotides: TGTGCCAGCAGATCTAGACTAGCGGGGTACAATGAGCAGTTCTTC.

This clone was seen only once. This rearrangement joins TRBV19 to TRBJ1-1, with D perhaps matching TRBD1 (5 bases). CDR1 and CDR2 from the germline V gene are LNHDA and SQIVND (reference sequence). V lost 6 bases, J lost 0 bases, and 11 bases lay in between. The CDR3 runs 14 residues. CDR3 region: CASRPTVMNTEAFF. CDR3 in DNA: TGTGCCAGTAGGCCGACAGTAATGAACACTGAAGCTTTCTTT. The full variable domain, rest sourced from reference TRBV19 and TRBJ1-1, is DGGITQSPKYLFRKEGQNVTLSCEQNLNHDAMYWYRQDPGQGLRLIYYSQIVNDFQKGDIAEGYSVSREKKESFPLTVTSAQKNPTAFYLCASRPTVMNTEAFFGQGTRLTVV.

This chain joins TRBV5-1 and TRBJ1-1; possibly TRBD1 for D (5 bases). V was pared by 3 bases and J by 5 bases, with 11 bases between. CDR1 is SGHRS, CDR2 YFSETQ, per germline. The CDR3 covers 13 residues. The CDR3 protein is CASSSQGITEAFF. Here the CDR3 DNA reads TGCGCCAGCAGCTCTCAGGGTATTACTGAAGCTTTCTTT.

The gene calls are TRBV28 and TRBJ2-1; D might be TRBD1 (7 bases). The CDR3 totals 16 residues. Trimming took 6 bases from V and 4 from J, leaving 19 bases between them. From germline, CDR1 is MDHEN and CDR2 SYDVKM. Here the CDR3 reads CASSTEAGGTYNEQFF. In DNA form, the CDR3 reads TGTGCCAGCAGCACAGAGGCAGGGGGGACTTACAATGAGCAGTTCTTC.

This chain links TRBV28 with TRBJ2-3, with TRBD2 matching 7 bases. Unmatched junction bases numbered 19, after V lost 5 bases and J lost 5 bases. The germline CDR1 and CDR2 sequences are MDHEN and SYDVKM. The CDR3 contains 18 residues. This CDR3 is CASSPDLGWRGGRDTQYF. The CDR3 coding sequence is TGTGCCAGCAGTCCCGACCTGGGCTGGCGGGGAGGGAGAGATACGCAGTATTTT.

The gene calls are TRBV5-1 and TRBJ2-5, with 12 bases matching TRBD2. The CDR3 totals 13 residues. Per germline, CDR1 SGHRS and CDR2 YFSETQ. V was clipped by 7 bases and J by 5 bases; unmatched bases: 3. The CDR3 spells CASGGTSGETQYF. The DNA of the CDR3 is TGCGCCAGCGGCGGGACTAGCGGGGAGACCCAGTACTTC. The full variable domain, rest sourced from reference TRBV5-1 and TRBJ2-5, is KAGVTQTPRYLIKTRGQQVTLSCSPISGHRSVSWYQQTPGQGLQFLFEYFSETQRNKGNFPGRFSGRQFSNSRSEMNVSTLELGDSALYLCASGGTSGETQYFGPGTRLLVL.

This chain links TRBV2 with TRBJ1-5; no clear D. This CDR3 is 15 amino acids long. Germline lookup yields CDR1 SNHLY and CDR2 FYNNEI. V gave up 6 bases and J gave up 1 base, with 13 bases separating them. This CDR3 reads CASSRSVASNQPQHF. CDR3 coding DNA: TGTGCCAGCAGCCGCAGCGTTGCCAGCAATCAGCCCCAGCATTTT.

The chain uses TRBV5-8 and TRBJ2-2; 9 nucleotides align to TRBD2. V shed 0 bases and J 10 bases; nucleotides not matched to a gene: 10. Germline CDR1 and CDR2: SGHTS and YDEGEE. The CDR3 is 16 residues long. CDR3 bases: TGTGCCAGCAGCTTGGCCGAGGGGACTAGCCCTAAGGAGCTGTTTTTT. Its translation: CASSLAEGTSPKELFF.

This clone was counted once. V is TRBV11-1 and J is TRBJ2-7; D might be TRBD2 (5 bases). The V end was cut by 2 bases, the J end by 2 bases, with 10 bases between. The CDR3 covers 14 residues. Per the germline V gene, CDR1 is SGHAT and CDR2 is FQDESV (reference sequence). CDR3 amino acids: CASSLRRSTYEQYF. The CDR3 DNA is TGTGCCAGCAGCTTACGGAGGAGTACCTACGAGCAGTACTTC.